This TCR beta chain was identified during a study of PD-1 blockade in classical Hodgkin lymphoma. Study conclusions and caveats: At baseline, newly diagnosed patients reportedly showed less TCR diversity than healthy donors. TCR diversity in CD4+, not CD8+, cells rose significantly by C4D1.

CDR1 is SEHNR and CDR2 is FQNEAQ in the germline V gene (reference sequence). The J segment lost 3 bases and the V segment lost 4 bases, leaving 2 bases of the junction unmatched. CDR3 size: 15 residues. The data were produced by immunoSEQ multiplex PCR, yet TCRdb's version contains in-frame clones alone and is incomplete. This table has over 45,000 clones, over 60% appearing once. This clone was detected only once. What it binds is not known. There was relapse after autologous stem cell transplantation in every patient, and there was variation in brentuximab vedotin exposure. Classifying best responses yielded complete response, partial response or progressive disease.

The source material was peripheral blood mononuclear cells (PBMCs), sampled before the second cycle of nivolumab. The receptor comes from a human donor with classical Hodgkin lymphoma. V is TRBV7-9 and J is TRBJ2-2, with 10 bases lining up with TRBD1. CDR3 coding DNA: TGTGCCAGCAGCTCGGGGACAGGGGACACCGGGGAGCTGTTTTTT. Translation: CASSSGTGDTGELFF.